This T cell receptor (beta chain) is from a study of shared clonotypes between healthy human individuals. At the level of the study: The study drew on two women and three men aged 18 to 49 as donors. Study conclusions and caveats: When compared with the clonotypes that were shared by all four sorted-subset donors, the non-shared clonotypes turned out to have lower generation probabilities. Among the subsets, naive ones generally showed larger estimated richness than memory ones.

The assay ran at deep level. TCRdb keeps only in-frame clones here, not all; method: immunoSEQ multiplex PCR. The table lists about 2.1 million clones, approximately 92% of them singletons. About this clone: The target antigen is unknown.

Germline loops: CDR1 MDHEN, CDR2 SYDVKM. CDR3 length: 17 amino acids. V was clipped by 2 bases and J by 5 bases, with 21 bases between them. The naive CD8 fraction comprised CD45RO-negative cells positively selected for CCR7 and excluded terminally differentiated effector memory CD45RA+ cells. The sample taken for sequencing was naive CD8+ T cells from PBMCs. The J gene is TRBJ2-5, the V gene TRBV28, with D possibly TRBD1 on 6 matching bases. The source of this sequence is a man younger than 35 in good health. Some clones in this sample may be carry-over from other donors' samples. The CDR3 protein is CASSLPLEQGLRETQYF. In nucleotides, the CDR3 is TGTGCCAGCAGTTTACCCCTGGAACAGGGTCTGCGGGAGACCCAGTACTTC.